A single sample gave rise to the 2 T cell receptor beta chains below, sequenced in a study of OX40 agonist ivuxolimab in advanced cancers. Repertoires were generated with immunoSEQ multiplex PCR, while TCRdb's copy carries only in-frame clones and drops some. The table includes 61,000 or so clones, 84% detected once. The sequencing here drew on CD4+ or CD8+ T cells sorted from blood, taken in a trial of the OX40 agonist ivuxolimab. Receptors originate from an adult with an advanced solid tumor such as melanoma, head and neck, liver or kidney cancer.

The gene calls are TRBV5-1 and TRBJ2-1; 7 bases match TRBD1. The trim removed 4 bases at V and 0 bases at J, leaving 4 bases unmatched. The CDR3 is made up of 15 amino acids. Germline values: CDR1 SGHRS, CDR2 YFSETQ. The CDR3 is CASSKSGGSYNEQFF. DNA for the CDR3: TGCGCCAGCAGCAAGTCAGGGGGCTCCTACAATGAGCAGTTCTTC. Complete variable domain (other parts from reference TRBV5-1 and TRBJ2-1): KAGVTQTPRYLIKTRGQQVTLSCSPISGHRSVSWYQQTPGQGLQFLFEYFSETQRNKGNFPGRFSGRQFSNSRSEMNVSTLELGDSALYLCASSKSGGSYNEQFFGPGTRLTVL.

The chain has TRBV4-2 and TRBJ2-3, with D uncertain. Deletions cut 1 base from V and 6 bases from J, with 14 bases between. Germline V gives CDR1 LGHNA, CDR2 YNFKEQ. The CDR3 runs 15 residues. CDR3 DNA: TGTGCCAGCAGCCAAGTTTCTCTAGTCAGGGATACGCAGTATTTT. Amino acids: CASSQVSLVRDTQYF.